This T cell receptor (beta chain) was recorded in a study of T-cell reconstitution after alpha-beta-depleted transplantation in children. The TCRbeta library incorporated unique molecular identifiers. Via MiXCR, TCRdb re-called the PCR reads, giving one row per CDR3 protein. The table lists some 300,000 distinct CDR3 sequences, approximately 10% of them singletons. This clonotype was seen only a few times. J was trimmed by 4 bases and V by 0 bases; bases with no gene match: 20. CDR3 length equals 20 residues. Germline V gene sequence: CDR1 LGHNA, CDR2 YSLEER. Sequenced here: PBMCs from the stem cell graft donor, sampled from the stem cell graft. This sequence was found in a human donor who donated a stem cell graft to a child with acute lymphoblastic leukemia. The rearrangement links TRBV4-3 to TRBJ1-1; 7 nucleotides match TRBD1. The CDR3 nucleotides are TGCGCCAGCAGCCAAGATCCCCCGACAGGGAGGGCGAGATTAGGCACTGAAGCTTTCTTT. This codes for CASSQDPPTGRARLGTEAFF.